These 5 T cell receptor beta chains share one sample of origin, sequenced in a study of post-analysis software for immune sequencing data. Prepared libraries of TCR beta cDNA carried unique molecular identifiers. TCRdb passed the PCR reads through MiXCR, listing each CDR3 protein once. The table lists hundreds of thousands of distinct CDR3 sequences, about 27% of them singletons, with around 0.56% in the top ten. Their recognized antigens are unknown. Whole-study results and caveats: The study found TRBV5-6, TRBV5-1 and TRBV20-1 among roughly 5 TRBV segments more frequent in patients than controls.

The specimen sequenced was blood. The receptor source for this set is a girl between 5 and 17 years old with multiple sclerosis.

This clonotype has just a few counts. The chain's CDR3 is CSIRSGETQYF. In DNA form, the CDR3 reads TGCAGCATCCGTTCGGGGGAGACCCAGTACTTC. This chain connects TRBV29-1 to TRBJ2-5; D might be TRBD2 (5 bases). CDR1 is SQVTM, CDR2 ANQGSEA, per germline. This CDR3 has 11 residues. Deletions cut 8 bases from V and 5 bases from J, with 12 bases between.

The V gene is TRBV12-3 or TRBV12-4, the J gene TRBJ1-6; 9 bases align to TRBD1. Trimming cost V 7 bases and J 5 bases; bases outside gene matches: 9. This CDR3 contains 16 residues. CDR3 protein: CASTSRTGANNSPLHF. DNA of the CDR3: TGTGCCAGCACCTCGAGGACAGGGGCAAATAATTCACCCCTCCACTTT.

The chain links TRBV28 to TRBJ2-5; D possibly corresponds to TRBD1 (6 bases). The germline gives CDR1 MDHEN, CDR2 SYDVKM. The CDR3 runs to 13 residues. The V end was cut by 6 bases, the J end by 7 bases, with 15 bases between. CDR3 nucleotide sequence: TGTGCCAGCAGAGATACAGGGACGGGGACCCAGTACTTC. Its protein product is CASRDTGTGTQYF. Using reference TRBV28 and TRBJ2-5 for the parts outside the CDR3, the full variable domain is DVKVTQSSRYLVKRTGEKVFLECVQDMDHENMFWYRQDPGLGLRLIYFSYDVKMKEKGDIPEGYSVSREKKERFSLILESASTNQTSMYLCASRDTGTGTQYFGPGTRLLVL.

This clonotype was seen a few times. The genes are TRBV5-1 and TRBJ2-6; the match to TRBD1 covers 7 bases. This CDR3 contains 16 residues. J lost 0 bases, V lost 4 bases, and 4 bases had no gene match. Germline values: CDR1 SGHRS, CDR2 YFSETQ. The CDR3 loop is CASSRGQSSGANVLTF. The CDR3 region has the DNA TGCGCCAGCAGCAGGGGACAGAGCTCTGGGGCCAACGTCCTGACTTTC.

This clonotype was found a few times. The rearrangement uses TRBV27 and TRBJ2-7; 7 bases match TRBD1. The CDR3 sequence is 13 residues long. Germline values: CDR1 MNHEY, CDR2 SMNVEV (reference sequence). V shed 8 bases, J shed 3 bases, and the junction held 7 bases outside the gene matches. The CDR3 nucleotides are TGTGCCAGCGCATACAGGGGCCGCTACGAGCAGTACTTC. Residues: CASAYRGRYEQYF.